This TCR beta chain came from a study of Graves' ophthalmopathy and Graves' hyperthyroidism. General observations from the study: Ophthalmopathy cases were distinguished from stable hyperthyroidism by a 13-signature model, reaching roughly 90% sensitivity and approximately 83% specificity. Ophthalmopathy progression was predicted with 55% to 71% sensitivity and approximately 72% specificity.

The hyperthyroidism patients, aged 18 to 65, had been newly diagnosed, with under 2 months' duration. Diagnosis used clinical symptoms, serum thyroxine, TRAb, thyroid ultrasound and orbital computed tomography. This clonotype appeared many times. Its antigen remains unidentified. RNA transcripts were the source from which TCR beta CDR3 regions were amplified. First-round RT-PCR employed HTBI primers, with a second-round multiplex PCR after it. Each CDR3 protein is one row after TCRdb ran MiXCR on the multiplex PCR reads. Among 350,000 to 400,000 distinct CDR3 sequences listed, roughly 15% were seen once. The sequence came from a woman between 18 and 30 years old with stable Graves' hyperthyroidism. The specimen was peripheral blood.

The CDR3 protein is CATYSLGPDYEQYF. DNA of the CDR3: TGTGCCACCTACTCTTTAGGCCCGGACTACGAGCAGTACTTC. The chain couples TRBV6-1 to TRBJ2-7; D is undetermined. This CDR3 spans 14 amino acids. Germline CDR1 MNHNS, CDR2 SASEGT. The V end was cut by 10 bases, the J end by 3 bases, with 19 bases between.